This TCR beta chain was found in a study of a mutant IDH1 vaccine in newly diagnosed glioma. Study-wide context: Held at week 35, visit V12 was the safety follow-up, and visit V13 followed at week 47.

Trimming left V 0 bases short and J 4 bases short, with 12 bases between. This CDR3 has 15 residues. Germline values: CDR1 ENHRY, CDR2 SYGVKD. Regarding time point: week 35, safety follow-up. Vaccine doses each comprised 300 ug of mutant IDH1 20-mer peptide, with topical imiquimod. Patients had eight vaccinations, in weeks 1, 3, 5, 7, 11, 15, 19 and 23. New WHO grade 3 or 4 astrocytomas that were IDH1-mutant and ATRX-lost occurred in the donors. Here immunoSEQ multiplex PCR was the method, and the copy in TCRdb shows in-frame clones only, minus some. The table lists tens of thousands of clones, around four fifths of them singletons. Note on this clone: Its antigen is undetermined.

The chain recombines TRBV10-3 with TRBJ1-1; D remains ambiguous. This sequence originates from a woman in her thirties or forties with glioma. The sequences come from PBMCs, collected from a glioma patient whose treatment included an IDH1 peptide vaccine. This CDR3 reads CAISESHAGITEAFF. The CDR3, as DNA: TGTGCCATCAGTGAGTCGCACGCGGGGATCACTGAAGCTTTCTTT.